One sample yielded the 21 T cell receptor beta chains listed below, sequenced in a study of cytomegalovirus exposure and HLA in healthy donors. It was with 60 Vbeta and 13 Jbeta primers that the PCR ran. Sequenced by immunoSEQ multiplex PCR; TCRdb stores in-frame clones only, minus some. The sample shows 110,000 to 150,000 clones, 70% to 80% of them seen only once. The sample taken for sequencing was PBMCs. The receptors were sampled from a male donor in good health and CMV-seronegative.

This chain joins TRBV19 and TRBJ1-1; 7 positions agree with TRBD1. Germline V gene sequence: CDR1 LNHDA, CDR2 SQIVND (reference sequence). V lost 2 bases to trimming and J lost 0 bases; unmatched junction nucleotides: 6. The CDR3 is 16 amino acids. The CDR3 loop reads CASSIRQGGMNTEAFF. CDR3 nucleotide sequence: TGTGCCAGTAGTATAAGACAGGGCGGTATGAACACTGAAGCTTTCTTT. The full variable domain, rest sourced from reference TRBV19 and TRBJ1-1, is DGGITQSPKYLFRKEGQNVTLSCEQNLNHDAMYWYRQDPGQGLRLIYYSQIVNDFQKGDIAEGYSVSREKKESFPLTVTSAQKNPTAFYLCASSIRQGGMNTEAFFGQGTRLTVV.

The CDR3 nucleotides are TGCGCCAGCAGCCATGGCGGGGGGCCGGGGGTGGCAGATACGCAGTATTTT. Encoded protein: CASSHGGGPGVADTQYF. The rearrangement links TRBV4-1 to TRBJ2-3, with 8 bases lining up with TRBD2. V lost 3 bases and J lost 4; bases outside the gene matches: 12. CDR3 length equals 17 residues. CDR1 MGHRA and CDR2 YSYEKL come from the germline V gene.

In DNA, the CDR3 is TGTGCCAGCAGCTCCTATCCAGGGGAAGGCACTGAAGCTTTCTTT. It is translated as CASSSYPGEGTEAFF. The chain links TRBV7-2 to TRBJ1-1; TRBD1 might be the D (6 bases). V shed 4 bases and J shed 4 bases, with 16 bases lying between them. In germline, CDR1 is SGHTA, CDR2 FQGNSA. The CDR3 length is 15 residues. Full variable domain (missing parts from reference TRBV7-2 and TRBJ1-1): GAGVSQSPSNKVTEKGKDVELRCDPISGHTALYWYRQSLGQGLEFLIYFQGNSAPDKSGLPSDRFSAERTGGSVSTLTIQRTQQEDSAVYLCASSSYPGEGTEAFFGQGTRLTVV.

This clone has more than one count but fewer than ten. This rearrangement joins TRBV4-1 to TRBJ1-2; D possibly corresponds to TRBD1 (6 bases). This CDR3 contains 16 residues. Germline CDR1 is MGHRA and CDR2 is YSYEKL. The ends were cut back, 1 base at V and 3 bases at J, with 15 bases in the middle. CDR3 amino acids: CASSQGQQGGDYGYTF. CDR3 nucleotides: TGCGCCAGCAGCCAAGGGCAACAGGGTGGGGACTATGGCTACACCTTC.

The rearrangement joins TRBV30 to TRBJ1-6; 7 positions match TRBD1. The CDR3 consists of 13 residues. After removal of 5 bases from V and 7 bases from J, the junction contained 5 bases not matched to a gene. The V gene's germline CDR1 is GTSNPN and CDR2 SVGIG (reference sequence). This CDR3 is CAWGGQTNSPLHF. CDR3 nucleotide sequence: TGTGCCTGGGGGGGACAGACGAATTCACCCCTCCACTTT. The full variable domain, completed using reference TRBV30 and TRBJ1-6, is SQTIHQWPATLVQPVGSPLSLECTVEGTSNPNLYWYRQAAGRGLQLLFYSVGIGQISSEVPQNLSASRPQDRQFILSSKKLLLSDSGFYLCAWGGQTNSPLHFGNGTRLTVT.

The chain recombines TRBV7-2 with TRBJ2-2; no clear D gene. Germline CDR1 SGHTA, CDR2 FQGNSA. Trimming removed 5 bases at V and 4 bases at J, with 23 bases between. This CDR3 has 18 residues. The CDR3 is CASSLFDERQSFTGELFF. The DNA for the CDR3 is TGTGCCAGCAGCCTCTTTGACGAGAGGCAGAGCTTCACCGGGGAGCTGTTTTTT.

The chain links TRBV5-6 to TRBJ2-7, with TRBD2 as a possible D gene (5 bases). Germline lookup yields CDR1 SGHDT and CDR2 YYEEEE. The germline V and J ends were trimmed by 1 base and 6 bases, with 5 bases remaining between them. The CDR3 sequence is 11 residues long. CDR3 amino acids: CASSLRGEQYF. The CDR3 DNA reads TGTGCCAGCAGCTTGCGGGGCGAGCAGTACTTC.

CDR3 nucleotides: TGTGCCAGCATGACCGGGGGGTACGAGCAGTACTTC. Amino acid sequence: CASMTGGYEQYF. The chain employs TRBV27 and TRBJ2-5, with 7 bases matching TRBD2. Judging by the DNA end, TRBJ2-7 fits better; the J call may be wrong. Germline V gene data show CDR1 as MNHEY and CDR2 as SMNVEV (reference sequence). This CDR3 has 12 residues.

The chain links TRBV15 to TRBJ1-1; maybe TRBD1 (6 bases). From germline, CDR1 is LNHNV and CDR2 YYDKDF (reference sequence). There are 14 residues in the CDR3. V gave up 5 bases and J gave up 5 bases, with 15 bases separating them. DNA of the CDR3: TGTGCCACCAGCCCAGACGGGGGGCGGACTGAAGCTTTCTTT. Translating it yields CATSPDGGRTEAFF.

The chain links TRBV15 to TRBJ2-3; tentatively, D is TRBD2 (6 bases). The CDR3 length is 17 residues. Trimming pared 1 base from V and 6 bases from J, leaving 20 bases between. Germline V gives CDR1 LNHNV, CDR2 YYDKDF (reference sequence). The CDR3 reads CATSRGTRGVGSDTQYF. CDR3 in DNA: TGTGCCACCAGCAGAGGCACGCGGGGCGTTGGCAGCGATACGCAGTATTTT.

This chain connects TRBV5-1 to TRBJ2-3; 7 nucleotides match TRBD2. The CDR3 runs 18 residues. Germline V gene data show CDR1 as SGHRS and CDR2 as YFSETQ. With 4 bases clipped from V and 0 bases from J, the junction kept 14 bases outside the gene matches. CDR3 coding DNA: TGCGCCAGCAGCAGGGGACTAACGCCCTCCTCTAGCACAGATACGCAGTATTTT. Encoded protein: CASSRGLTPSSSTDTQYF.

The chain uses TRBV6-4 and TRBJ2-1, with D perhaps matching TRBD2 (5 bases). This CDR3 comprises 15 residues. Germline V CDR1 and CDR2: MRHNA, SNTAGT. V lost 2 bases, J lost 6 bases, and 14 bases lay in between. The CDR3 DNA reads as TGTGCCAGCAGTGACGACCACGAGCGGCCCAATGAGCAGTTCTTC. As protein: CASSDDHERPNEQFF.

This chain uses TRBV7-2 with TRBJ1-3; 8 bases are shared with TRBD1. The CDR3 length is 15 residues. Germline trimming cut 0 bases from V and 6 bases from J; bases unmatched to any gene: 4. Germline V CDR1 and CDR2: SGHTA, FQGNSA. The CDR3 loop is CASSLAGQGANTIYF. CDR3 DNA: TGTGCCAGCAGCTTAGCGGGGCAGGGGGCAAACACCATATATTTT.

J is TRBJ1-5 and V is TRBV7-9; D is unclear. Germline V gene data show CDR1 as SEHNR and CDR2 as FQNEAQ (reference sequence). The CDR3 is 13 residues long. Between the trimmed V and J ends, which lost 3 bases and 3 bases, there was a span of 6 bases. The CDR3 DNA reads TGTGCCAGCAGCTTTGGCATCAATCAGCCCCAGCATTTT. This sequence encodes CASSFGINQPQHF.

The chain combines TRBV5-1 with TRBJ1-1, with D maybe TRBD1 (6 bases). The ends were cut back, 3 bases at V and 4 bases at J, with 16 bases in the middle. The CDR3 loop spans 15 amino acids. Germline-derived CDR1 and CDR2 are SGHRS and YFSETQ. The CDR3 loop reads CASSSNPGGPTEAFF. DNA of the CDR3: TGCGCCAGCAGCTCGAACCCCGGGGGGCCCACTGAAGCTTTCTTT.

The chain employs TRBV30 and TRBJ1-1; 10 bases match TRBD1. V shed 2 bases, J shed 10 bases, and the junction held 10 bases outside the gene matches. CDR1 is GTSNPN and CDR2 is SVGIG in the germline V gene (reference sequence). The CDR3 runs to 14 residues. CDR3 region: CAWSRDRGRLGAFF. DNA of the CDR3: TGTGCCTGGAGTCGGGACAGGGGAAGGCTAGGAGCTTTCTTT.

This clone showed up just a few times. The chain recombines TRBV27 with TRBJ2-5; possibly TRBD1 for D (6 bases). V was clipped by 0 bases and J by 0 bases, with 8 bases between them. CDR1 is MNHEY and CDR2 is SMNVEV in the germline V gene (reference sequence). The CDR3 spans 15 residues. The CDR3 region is CASSLSDRNQETQYF. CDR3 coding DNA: TGTGCCAGCAGTTTATCGGACAGAAACCAAGAGACCCAGTACTTC.

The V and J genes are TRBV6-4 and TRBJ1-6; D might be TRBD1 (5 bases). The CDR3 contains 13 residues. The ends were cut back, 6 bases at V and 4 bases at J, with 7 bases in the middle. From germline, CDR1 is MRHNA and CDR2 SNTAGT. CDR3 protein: CASRPGYNSPLHF. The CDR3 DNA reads TGTGCCAGCAGGCCAGGGTATAATTCACCCCTCCACTTT.

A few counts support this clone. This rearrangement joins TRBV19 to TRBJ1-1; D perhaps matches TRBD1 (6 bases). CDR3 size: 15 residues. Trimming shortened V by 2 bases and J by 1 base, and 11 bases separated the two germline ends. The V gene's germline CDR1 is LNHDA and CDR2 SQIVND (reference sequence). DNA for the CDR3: TGTGCCAGTAGTATAACAGGGTTGGGGAACACTGAAGCTTTCTTT. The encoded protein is CASSITGLGNTEAFF.

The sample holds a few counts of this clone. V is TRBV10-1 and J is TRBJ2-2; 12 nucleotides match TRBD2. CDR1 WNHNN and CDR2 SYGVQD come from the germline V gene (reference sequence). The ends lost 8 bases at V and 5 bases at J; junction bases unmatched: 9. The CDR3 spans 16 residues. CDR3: CASWLAGGPRTGELFF. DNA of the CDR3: TGCGCCAGCTGGCTAGCGGGGGGGCCTCGGACCGGGGAGCTGTTTTTT.

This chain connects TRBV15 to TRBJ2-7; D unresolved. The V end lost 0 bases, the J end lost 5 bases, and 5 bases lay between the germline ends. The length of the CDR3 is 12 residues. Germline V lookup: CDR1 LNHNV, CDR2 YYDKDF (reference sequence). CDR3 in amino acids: CATSRDYNEQYF. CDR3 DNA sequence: TGTGCCACCAGCAGAGATTACAACGAGCAGTACTTC. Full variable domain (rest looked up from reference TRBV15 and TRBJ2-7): DAMVIQNPRYQVTQFGKPVTLSCSQTLNHNVMYWYQQKSSQAPKLLFHYYDKDFNNEADTPDNFQSRRPNTSFCFLDIRSPGLGDTAMYLCATSRDYNEQYFGPGTRLTVT.